Listed here is a single TCR beta chain. Its antigen is undetermined. Trimming pared 6 bases from V and 3 bases from J, leaving 12 bases between. CDR1 MDHEN and CDR2 SYDVKM come from the germline V gene. This CDR3 spans 14 amino acids. This specimen belongs to a study of T cell responses to AZD1222 COVID-19 vaccine. Overall study: Pooling covered second doses at about 4 or about 12 weeks.

General study points: White British donors predominated, females outnumbered males, and clonal diversity was possibly underestimated. Unmutated variant regions are reportedly targeted by nearly half of spike-specific TCRs. Samples come after the peak T cell response, not at day 14.

The protocol was immunoSEQ multiplex PCR, while the TCRdb copy is restricted to in-frame clones and leaves out a portion. Seen here are about 96,000 clones, 89% observed once, and the top ten hold roughly 1.7%. This sequence was found in an adult in good health. The rearrangement uses TRBV28 and TRBJ1-5; TRBD1 might be the D (5 bases). The sequencing here drew on peripheral blood, taken on day 0 of AZD1222 vaccination. In DNA, the CDR3 is TGTGCCAGCAGGGAGGGGCAGGTCAATCAGCCCCAGCATTTT. It encodes CASREGQVNQPQHF.